A selection of T cell receptor beta chains follows, all from one sample in a study of blood T cell repertoires in COVID-19. Data came from immunoSEQ multiplex PCR; TCRdb stores just in-frame clones and leaves some out. In the table there are approximately 160,000 clones, approximately 93% of which are singletons. What was sequenced was peripheral blood. The receptors were sampled from a woman aged 60-75 years with COVID-19, enrolled during active disease. Both conserved end residues are part of each CDR3. The D gene is left open where the match is weak. Not all rows give a size; the values are once, few, many and, for expanded clones, a class.

TRBV6-5	NA	TRBJ1-2	NA	CASSVQHRVYGYTF	TGTGCCAGCAGCGTACAACACAGGGTCTATGGCTACACCTTC
TRBV5-6	TRBD1	TRBJ2-5	NA	CASSPIDRDRGETQYF	TGTGCCAGCAGCCCAATAGACCGGGACAGGGGAGAGACCCAGTACTTC
TRBV12-5	NA	TRBJ1-1	NA	CASGLVRLRGTEAFF	TGTGCTAGTGGTTTGGTACGTTTAAGGGGCACTGAAGCTTTCTTT
TRBV3-1/TRBV3-2	NA	TRBJ2-5	NA	CASSQDLAETQYF	TGTGCCAGCAGCCAAGATCTGGCAGAGACCCAGTACTTC
TRBV5-4	NA	TRBJ2-7	NA	CASSLDLGGEQYF	TGTGCCAGCAGCTTGGACTTAGGGGGCGAGCAGTACTTC
TRBV11-1	NA	TRBJ1-5	NA	CASSLGAEQPQHF	TGTGCCAGCAGCTTAGGTGCGGAACAGCCCCAGCATTTT
TRBV20-1	TRBD1	TRBJ1-1	NA	CSASAQKGAWDTEAFF	TGCAGTGCTAGTGCCCAGAAGGGGGCCTGGGACACTGAAGCTTTCTTT
TRBV27	NA	TRBJ1-2	NA	CASSPVGPDFWYGYTF	TGTGCCAGCAGTCCCGTCGGTCCTGACTTTTGGTATGGCTACACCTTC
TRBV10-1	TRBD1	TRBJ1-4	NA	CASIHQGQIYEKLFF	TGCGCGAGCATACACCAGGGACAGATATATGAAAAACTGTTTTTT
TRBV7-8	TRBD1	TRBJ1-3	NA	CASSLGGPRGISGNTIYF	TGTGCCAGCAGCTTAGGGGGACCCAGGGGGATCTCTGGAAACACCATATATTTT
TRBV6-4	TRBD2	TRBJ2-3	few	CASSSVAGAHTDTQYF	TGTGCCAGCAGTTCCGTAGCGGGGGCCCACACAGATACGCAGTATTTT
TRBV20-1	TRBD1	TRBJ1-2	NA	CSAVQGLGYTF	TGCAGTGCGGTACAGGGGTTAGGCTACACCTTC
TRBV2	TRBD1	TRBJ1-5	NA	CASSGTGIGQPQHF	TGTGCCAGTTCCGGGACAGGGATAGGGCAGCCCCAGCATTTT
TRBV27	TRBD1	TRBJ2-7	NA	CASRVPGTGNSYEQYF	TGTGCCAGCAGAGTTCCCGGGACAGGGAACTCCTACGAGCAGTACTTC
TRBV15	NA	TRBJ1-3	NA	CATSRARGSIGNTIYF	TGTGCCACCAGCAGAGCCCGGGGGAGTATAGGAAACACCATATATTTT
TRBV19	NA	TRBJ2-7	NA	CASSIGQGVDEQYF	TGTGCCAGTAGTATCGGGCAGGGTGTCGACGAGCAGTACTTC
TRBV6-1	NA	TRBJ1-1	NA	CASSESRSYTEAFF	TGTGCCAGCAGTGAATCCAGGTCTTACACTGAAGCTTTCTTT
TRBV7-2	TRBD1	TRBJ2-3	once	CASSLSVTGGMTTDTQYF	TGTGCCAGCAGCTTGTCCGTCACAGGGGGCATGACGACAGATACGCAGTATTTT
TRBV2	TRBD1	TRBJ2-2	NA	CASRQGVTGELFF	TGTGCCAGCAGGCAGGGGGTCACCGGGGAGCTGTTTTTT
TRBV27	NA	TRBJ1-3	NA	CASSPRGTLSGNTIYF	TGTGCCAGCAGTCCGCGGGGCACCCTCTCTGGAAACACCATATATTTT
TRBV9	TRBD1	TRBJ2-7	NA	CASSPSTGAGYEQYF	TGTGCCAGCAGCCCCTCGACAGGGGCGGGCTACGAGCAGTACTTC
TRBV18	NA	TRBJ1-5	NA	CASSPTGDQPQHF	TGTGCCAGCTCACCTACAGGTGATCAGCCCCAGCATTTT
TRBV6-5	TRBD1	TRBJ1-2	NA	CASSYGTGSYGYTF	TGTGCCAGCAGTTACGGGACAGGGTCTTATGGCTACACCTTC
TRBV6-1	NA	TRBJ1-2	NA	CASSEVNGDGGYTF	TGTGCCAGCAGTGAAGTGAACGGGGATGGGGGCTACACCTTC
TRBV14	TRBD1	TRBJ2-7	NA	CASSQEPGQAYEQYF	TGTGCCAGCAGCCAGGAACCGGGACAGGCCTACGAGCAGTACTTC
TRBV7-2	TRBD1	TRBJ1-2	NA	CASSSAPGQSYGYTF	TGTGCCAGCAGCTCCGCCCCGGGACAGTCCTATGGCTACACCTTC
TRBV9	NA	TRBJ1-2	NA	CASSVRTNYGYTF	TGTGCCAGCAGCGTGAGAACTAACTATGGCTACACCTTC
TRBV7-9	TRBD1	TRBJ2-1	NA	CASTKDRGLMNEQFF	TGTGCCAGCACCAAGGACAGGGGGCTAATGAATGAGCAGTTCTTC
TRBV19	NA	TRBJ2-1	NA	CASSVDFYNEQFF	TGTGCCAGTAGTGTAGACTTTTACAATGAGCAGTTCTTC
TRBV27	TRBD1	TRBJ2-1	NA	CASSFQRGLHEQFF	TGTGCCAGCAGTTTTCAAAGGGGGCTGCATGAGCAGTTCTTC
TRBV27	NA	TRBJ1-2	NA	CASSLRGGYGYTF	TGTGCCAGCAGTTTACGGGGGGGCTATGGCTACACCTTC
TRBV7-3	NA	TRBJ1-2	once	CASSPNRQAVGYTF	TGTGCCAGCAGCCCAAACCGACAGGCTGTCGGCTACACCTTC
TRBV5-1	TRBD1	TRBJ2-5	NA	CASSRLGTGGQETQYF	TGCGCCAGCAGCCGCCTGGGGACAGGGGGCCAAGAGACCCAGTACTTC
TRBV7-2	TRBD1	TRBJ1-5	NA	CASSADRAANQPQHF	TGTGCCAGCAGCGCCGACAGGGCGGCGAATCAGCCCCAGCATTTT
TRBV6-6	NA	TRBJ2-5	NA	CASSDSWETQYF	TGTGCCAGCAGTGACAGTTGGGAGACCCAGTACTTC
TRBV29-1	NA	TRBJ1-2	NA	CSVERAAAVYGYTF	TGCAGCGTTGAGCGGGCTGCGGCGGTCTATGGCTACACCTTC
TRBV5-1	NA	TRBJ1-2	NA	CASREDYYGYTF	TGCGCCAGCAGAGAAGACTACTATGGCTACACCTTC
TRBV9	NA	TRBJ2-2	NA	CASSLDYMNTGELFF	TGTGCCAGCAGCCTCGACTATATGAACACCGGGGAGCTGTTTTTT
TRBV3-1/TRBV3-2	TRBD2	TRBJ2-3	NA	CASSPICWRGGQDTQYF	TGTGCCAGCAGCCCCATATGCTGGCGGGGGGGTCAAGATACGCAGTATTTT
TRBV19	NA	TRBJ1-4	NA	CASLALGVEKLFF	TGTGCCAGTCTGGCCTTAGGGGTCGAAAAACTGTTTTTT
TRBV11-2	TRBD2	TRBJ2-7	NA	CASSPSGGVTEQYF	TGTGCCAGCAGCCCCAGCGGGGGGGTTACCGAGCAGTACTTC
TRBV28	NA	TRBJ1-6	NA	CASSPIPGQVNSPLHF	TGTGCCAGCAGTCCAATCCCGGGACAAGTGAATTCACCCCTCCACTTT
TRBV14	NA	TRBJ2-1	NA	CASSPLPYNEQFF	TGTGCCAGCAGCCCCCTCCCTTACAATGAGCAGTTCTTC
TRBV27	NA	TRBJ2-6	NA	CASKGSGANVLTF	TGTGCCAGCAAGGGGTCAGGGGCCAACGTCCTGACTTTC
TRBV6-5	NA	TRBJ2-7	NA	CASTLNRDSYEQYF	TGTGCCAGCACTCTTAACAGGGACTCCTACGAGCAGTACTTC
TRBV9	TRBD2	TRBJ2-1	NA	CASSVASGGELQFF	TGTGCCAGCAGCGTAGCTAGCGGGGGGGAGTTGCAGTTCTTC
TRBV6-5	TRBD2	TRBJ2-1	NA	CASSLGLAGYNEQFF	TGTGCCAGCAGCTTAGGACTAGCGGGCTACAATGAGCAGTTCTTC
TRBV5-6	NA	TRBJ2-2	NA	CASSFSIAEANTGELFF	TGTGCCAGCAGCTTTTCGATAGCGGAAGCGAACACCGGGGAGCTGTTTTTT
TRBV11-2	NA	TRBJ2-1	NA	CASSLRGGVRYNEQFF	TGTGCCAGCAGCTTAAGAGGGGGGGTACGCTACAATGAGCAGTTCTTC